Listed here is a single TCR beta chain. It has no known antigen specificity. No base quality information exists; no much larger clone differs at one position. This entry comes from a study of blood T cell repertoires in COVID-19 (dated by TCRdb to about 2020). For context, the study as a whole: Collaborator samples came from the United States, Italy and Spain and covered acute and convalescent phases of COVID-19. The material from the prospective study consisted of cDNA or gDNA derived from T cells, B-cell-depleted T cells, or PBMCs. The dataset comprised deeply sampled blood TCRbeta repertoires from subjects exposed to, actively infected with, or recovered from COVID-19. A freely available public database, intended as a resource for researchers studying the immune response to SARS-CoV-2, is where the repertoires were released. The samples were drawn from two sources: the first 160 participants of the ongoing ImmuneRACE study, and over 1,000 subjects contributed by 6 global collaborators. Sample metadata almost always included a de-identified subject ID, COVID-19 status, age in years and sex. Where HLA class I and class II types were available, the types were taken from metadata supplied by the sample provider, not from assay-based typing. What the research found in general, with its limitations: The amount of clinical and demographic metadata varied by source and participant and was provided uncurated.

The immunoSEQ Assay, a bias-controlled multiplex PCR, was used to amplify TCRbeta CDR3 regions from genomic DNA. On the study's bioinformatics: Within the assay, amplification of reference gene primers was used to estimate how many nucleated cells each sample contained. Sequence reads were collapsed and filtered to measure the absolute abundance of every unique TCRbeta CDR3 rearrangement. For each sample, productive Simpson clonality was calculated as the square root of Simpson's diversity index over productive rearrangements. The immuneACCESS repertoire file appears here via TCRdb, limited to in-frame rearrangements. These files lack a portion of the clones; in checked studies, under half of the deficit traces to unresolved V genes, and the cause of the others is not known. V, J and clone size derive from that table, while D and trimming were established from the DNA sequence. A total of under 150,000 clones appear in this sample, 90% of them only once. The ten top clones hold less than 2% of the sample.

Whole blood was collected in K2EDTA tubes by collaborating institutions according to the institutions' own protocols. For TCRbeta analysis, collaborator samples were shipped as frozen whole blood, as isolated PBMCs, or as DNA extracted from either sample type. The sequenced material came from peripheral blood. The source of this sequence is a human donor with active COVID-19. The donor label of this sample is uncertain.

The DNA sequence is as follows: TGTGCCAGCTCACCACAGACTTACAATGAGCAGTTCTTC. It translates as CASSPQTYNEQFF. The sequence links TRBV18 to TRBJ2-1, with no confident D gene call. The CDR3, from cysteine to phenylalanine, totals 13 residues. Kept here is only the CDR3 DNA, which spans 39 bases and is read in frame from base 1. Between the V and J ends, shortened by 1 base and 4 bases respectively, the junction contains 5 bases. Based on the germline V gene, the CDR1 and CDR2 sequences are KGHSH and LQKENI.